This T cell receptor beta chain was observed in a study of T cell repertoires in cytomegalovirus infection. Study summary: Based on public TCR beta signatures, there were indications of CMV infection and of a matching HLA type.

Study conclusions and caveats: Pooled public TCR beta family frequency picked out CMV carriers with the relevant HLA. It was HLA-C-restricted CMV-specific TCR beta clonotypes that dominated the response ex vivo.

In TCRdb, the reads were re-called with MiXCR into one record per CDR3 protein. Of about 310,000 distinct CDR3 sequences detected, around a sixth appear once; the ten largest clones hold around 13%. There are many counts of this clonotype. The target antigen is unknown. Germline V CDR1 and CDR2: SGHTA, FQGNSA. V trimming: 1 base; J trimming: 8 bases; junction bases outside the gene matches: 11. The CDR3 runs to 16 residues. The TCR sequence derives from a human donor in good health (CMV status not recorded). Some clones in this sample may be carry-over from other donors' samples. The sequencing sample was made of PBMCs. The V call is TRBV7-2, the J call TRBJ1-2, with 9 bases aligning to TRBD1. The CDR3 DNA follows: TGTGCCAGCAGCTTAGGGACCCTGACAGGGGGAAGGGGCTACACCTTC. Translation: CASSLGTLTGGRGYTF.